Listed below are T cell receptor beta chains from one sample, sequenced in a study of T-cell memory formation after mild COVID-19. TCRdb re-analysed the 5' RACE reads in MiXCR, keeping a single row per CDR3 protein. The data show 550,000 to 700,000 distinct CDR3 sequences, with roughly a sixth seen just once and less than 10% held by the top ten. The sample taken for sequencing was PBMCs or a T cell subset sorted from them (not recorded which). The receptors were sampled from an adult woman who had mild COVID-19 (a few samples of this study predate the infection). Cell type and time point are not known. Both conserved end residues are part of each CDR3. A D gene is named only where the DNA matches it firmly. The size entry is marked missing in some rows and otherwise reads once, few, many or a size class.

D: TRBD2
V: TRBV7-7
length: 15
J: TRBJ2-5
size: few
CDR3: CASSLVTSGRETQYF
DNA: TGTGCCAGCAGCTTAGTGACTAGCGGGAGAGAGACCCAGTACTTC

D: TRBD1
V: TRBV7-6
length: 12
J: TRBJ1-1
size: .
CDR3: CASSLLTGEAFF
DNA: TGTGCCAGCAGCTTATTGACAGGGGAAGCTTTCTTT

D: .
V: TRBV6-1
length: 12
J: TRBJ2-7
size: .
CDR3: CASSTARYEQYF
DNA: TGTGCCAGCAGTACAGCTAGATACGAGCAGTACTTC

D: .
V: TRBV4-1
length: 15
J: TRBJ2-1
size: few
CDR3: CASTPTTGGTNEQFF
DNA: TGCGCCAGCACCCCAACTACCGGCGGAACCAATGAGCAGTTCTTC

D: .
V: TRBV5-1
length: 16
J: TRBJ2-1
size: .
CDR3: CASSLGPIGGSNEQFF
DNA: TGCGCCAGCAGCTTGGGGCCCATCGGCGGGTCCAATGAGCAGTTCTTC

D: TRBD1
V: TRBV25-1
length: 15
J: TRBJ1-4
size: .
CDR3: CASSEGGTGDEKLFF
DNA: TGTGCCAGCAGTGAAGGGGGAACAGGGGATGAAAAACTGTTTTTT

D: .
V: TRBV12-3/TRBV12-4
length: 14
J: TRBJ2-7
size: .
CDR3: CASIPPGQTYEQYF
DNA: TGTGCCAGCATCCCGCCCGGGCAGACCTACGAGCAGTACTTC

D: .
V: TRBV7-9
length: 11
J: TRBJ2-5
size: .
CDR3: CASSLRPTQYF
DNA: TGTGCCAGCAGCTTGCGGCCAACCCAGTACTTC

D: .
V: TRBV7-2
length: 14
J: TRBJ1-1
size: .
CDR3: CASSLGTGFTEAFF
DNA: TGTGCCAGCAGCTTGGGGACGGGGTTCACTGAAGCTTTCTTT

D: TRBD2
V: TRBV9
length: 16
J: TRBJ2-5
size: .
CDR3: CASSVGGAGGQETQYF
DNA: TGTGCCAGCAGCGTAGGAGGAGCGGGGGGCCAAGAGACCCAGTACTTC

D: .
V: TRBV5-6
length: 14
J: TRBJ1-1
size: few
CDR3: CASSLVVAAPEAFF
DNA: TGTGCCAGCAGCTTGGTCGTGGCTGCTCCTGAAGCTTTCTTT

D: TRBD2
V: TRBV4-3
length: 17
J: TRBJ2-1
size: .
CDR3: CASSQDTASGNYNEQFF
DNA: TGCGCCAGCAGCCAAGATACGGCTAGCGGCAACTACAATGAGCAGTTCTTC

D: .
V: TRBV29-1
length: 14
J: TRBJ1-2
size: .
CDR3: CSVGPADTNYGYTF
DNA: TGCAGCGTTGGGCCAGCAGACACTAACTATGGCTACACCTTC

D: .
V: TRBV20-1
length: 15
J: TRBJ1-2
size: .
CDR3: CSASGDELFPYGYTF
DNA: TGCAGTGCTTCAGGGGACGAACTTTTCCCATATGGCTACACCTTC

D: .
V: TRBV5-1
length: 13
J: TRBJ2-1
size: many
CDR3: CASSLVGADEQFF
DNA: TGCGCCAGCAGCTTGGTGGGGGCGGATGAGCAGTTCTTC

D: TRBD2
V: TRBV10-3
length: 15
J: TRBJ2-7
size: .
CDR3: CAIRTGLAGEHEQYF
DNA: TGTGCCATCAGGACCGGACTAGCGGGAGAACATGAGCAGTACTTC

D: .
V: TRBV5-1
length: 15
J: TRBJ2-3
size: few
CDR3: CASRTRGMGTDTQYF
DNA: TGCGCCAGCAGGACCAGGGGAATGGGCACAGATACGCAGTATTTT

D: TRBD2
V: TRBV29-1
length: 14
J: TRBJ2-7
size: .
CDR3: CSVEIAGGSYEQYF
DNA: TGCAGCGTTGAAATAGCGGGAGGCTCCTACGAGCAGTACTTC

D: .
V: TRBV7-6
length: 15
J: TRBJ2-4
size: few
CDR3: CASSLGVDGENIQDF
DNA: TGTGCCAGCAGCTTAGGAGTAGACGGTGAAAACATTCAGGACTTC

D: TRBD1
V: TRBV30
length: 12
J: TRBJ1-2
size: .
CDR3: CAWADRGYGYTF
DNA: TGTGCCTGGGCGGACAGGGGGTATGGCTACACCTTC

D: .
V: TRBV5-6
length: 11
J: TRBJ2-5
size: .
CDR3: CASSAGRTQYF
DNA: TGTGCCAGCAGCGCGGGGCGGACCCAGTACTTC

D: TRBD2
V: TRBV7-2
length: 14
J: TRBJ2-1
size: .
CDR3: CASKRGGSYNEQFF
DNA: TGTGCCAGCAAGCGGGGGGGCTCCTACAATGAGCAGTTCTTC

D: .
V: TRBV16
length: 16
J: TRBJ1-1
size: few
CDR3: CASSPGRGGRNTEAFF
DNA: TGTGCCAGCAGCCCTGGTCGAGGGGGTAGGAACACTGAAGCTTTCTTT

D: TRBD1
V: TRBV20-1
length: 14
J: TRBJ2-7
size: .
CDR3: CSASRTGTTYEQYF
DNA: TGCAGTGCTAGTCGGACAGGGACCACCTACGAGCAGTACTTC

D: .
V: TRBV7-9
length: 16
J: TRBJ2-3
size: many
CDR3: CASSTAGVLGGDTQYF
DNA: TGTGCCAGCAGCACAGCCGGGGTATTAGGCGGAGATACGCAGTATTTT

D: .
V: TRBV10-3
length: 13
J: TRBJ2-2
size: few
CDR3: CAIRQGDTGELFF
DNA: TGTGCCATCAGGCAGGGAGACACCGGGGAGCTGTTTTTT

D: .
V: TRBV19
length: 15
J: TRBJ2-7
size: .
CDR3: CASSPSGLTPYEQYF
DNA: TGTGCCAGTAGTCCGTCGGGCCTGACTCCTTACGAGCAGTACTTC

D: .
V: TRBV29-1
length: 13
J: TRBJ2-7
size: .
CDR3: CSVGQLSTYEQYF
DNA: TGCAGCGTTGGACAACTTTCGACCTACGAGCAGTACTTC

D: .
V: TRBV4-1
length: 15
J: TRBJ2-3
size: .
CDR3: CASSRRDQGTDTQYF
DNA: TGCGCCAGCAGCCGGCGGGACCAGGGGACAGATACGCAGTATTTT

D: .
V: TRBV7-8
length: 15
J: TRBJ2-3
size: few
CDR3: CASSPLDRFTDTQYF
DNA: TGTGCCAGCAGCCCCCTCGACCGTTTCACAGATACGCAGTATTTT

D: TRBD1
V: TRBV12-3/TRBV12-4
length: 15
J: TRBJ2-1
size: few
CDR3: CASSLETGGYNEQFF
DNA: TGTGCCAGCAGTTTGGAGACAGGGGGCTACAATGAGCAGTTCTTC

D: TRBD1
V: TRBV10-3
length: 18
J: TRBJ1-1
size: few
CDR3: CAISETPGQGKADTEAFF
DNA: TGTGCCATCAGTGAGACCCCGGGACAGGGTAAAGCGGACACTGAAGCTTTCTTT

D: .
V: TRBV5-1
length: 17
J: TRBJ2-2
size: .
CDR3: CASSLAAIPLDTGELFF
DNA: TGCGCCAGCAGCTTGGCCGCGATCCCATTGGACACCGGGGAGCTGTTTTTT

D: TRBD2
V: TRBV24-1
length: 17
J: TRBJ2-3
size: few
CDR3: CATSEGLAGGYTDTQYF
DNA: TGTGCCACCAGTGAGGGACTAGCGGGAGGTTACACAGATACGCAGTATTTT

D: .
V: TRBV4-1
length: 15
J: TRBJ1-1
size: few
CDR3: CASSQVGGMNTEAFF
DNA: TGCGCCAGCAGCCAAGTTGGGGGTATGAACACTGAAGCTTTCTTT

D: TRBD2
V: TRBV6-5
length: 16
J: TRBJ2-7
size: many
CDR3: CASSLTPSGRSYEQYF
DNA: TGTGCCAGCAGCCTGACACCAAGCGGGAGAAGCTACGAGCAGTACTTC

D: .
V: TRBV24-1
length: 14
J: TRBJ2-3
size: .
CDR3: CATSDPGRGDTQYF
DNA: TGTGCCACCAGTGATCCGGGACGGGGAGATACGCAGTATTTT

D: .
V: TRBV27
length: 17
J: TRBJ2-1
size: .
CDR3: CASSSKSIADLNNEQFF
DNA: TGTGCCAGCAGTTCGAAGAGTATAGCGGATTTGAACAATGAGCAGTTCTTC

D: .
V: TRBV5-1
length: 16
J: TRBJ2-2
size: few
CDR3: CASSSFQSLLTGELFF
DNA: TGCGCCAGCAGCTCGTTCCAGAGCCTCCTCACCGGGGAGCTGTTTTTT

D: .
V: TRBV5-1
length: 14
J: TRBJ2-3
size: .
CDR3: CASSLWRATDTQYF
DNA: TGCGCCAGCAGCTTGTGGCGGGCGACAGATACGCAGTATTTT

D: TRBD1
V: TRBV7-3
length: 13
J: TRBJ1-4
size: many
CDR3: CASSRQGGEKLFF
DNA: TGTGCCAGCAGCCGCCAGGGGGGAGAAAAACTGTTTTTT

D: TRBD1
V: TRBV5-6
length: 14
J: TRBJ1-1
size: .
CDR3: CASSLGQGTTEAFF
DNA: TGTGCCAGCAGCTTGGGACAGGGGACCACTGAAGCTTTCTTT

D: .
V: TRBV4-1
length: 17
J: TRBJ2-5
size: many
CDR3: CASSHLLRGAPGETQYF
DNA: TGCGCCAGCAGCCACCTCTTACGGGGGGCCCCGGGGGAGACCCAGTACTTC

D: TRBD1
V: TRBV6-2/TRBV6-3
length: 14
J: TRBJ2-7
size: .
CDR3: CASSYLAGGVEQYF
DNA: TGTGCCAGCAGTTACTTGGCAGGGGGCGTCGAGCAGTACTTC

D: TRBD1
V: TRBV6-5
length: 15
J: TRBJ2-5
size: .
CDR3: CASSHRGGGQETQYF
DNA: TGTGCCAGCAGCCACAGGGGTGGTGGGCAAGAGACCCAGTACTTC

D: TRBD2
V: TRBV7-2
length: 16
J: TRBJ2-3
size: few
CDR3: CASSSDGGLTTDTQYF
DNA: TGTGCCAGCAGCTCAGACGGGGGACTAACCACAGATACGCAGTATTTT

D: TRBD1
V: TRBV7-8
length: 16
J: TRBJ1-2
size: few
CDR3: CASSSRDRIANYGYTF
DNA: TGTGCCAGCAGCTCCCGGGACAGGATCGCTAACTATGGCTACACCTTC

D: .
V: TRBV2
length: 16
J: TRBJ2-4
size: few
CDR3: CASSEEAILAKNIQYF
DNA: TGTGCCAGCAGTGAAGAAGCGATCCTAGCCAAAAACATTCAGTACTTC

D: .
V: TRBV25-1
length: 15
J: TRBJ2-3
size: few
CDR3: CASSGPSTATDTQYF
DNA: TGTGCCAGCAGTGGTCCGAGTACGGCCACAGATACGCAGTATTTT

D: TRBD2
V: TRBV10-3
length: 13
J: TRBJ2-3
size: .
CDR3: CAMMREGADTQYF
DNA: TGCGCGATGATGAGGGAGGGTGCAGATACGCAGTATTTT

D: .
V: TRBV6-5
length: 12
J: TRBJ2-1
size: .
CDR3: CASREGWNEQFF
DNA: TGTGCCAGCAGGGAGGGGTGGAATGAGCAGTTCTTC

D: TRBD1
V: TRBV7-2
length: 12
J: TRBJ2-1
size: few
CDR3: CASSQQGFEQFF
DNA: TGTGCCAGCAGCCAACAGGGGTTTGAGCAGTTCTTC

D: TRBD1
V: TRBV27
length: 16
J: TRBJ1-5
size: few
CDR3: CASSTAGTGRNQPQHF
DNA: TGTGCCAGCAGCACTGCCGGGACAGGGAGAAATCAGCCCCAGCATTTT

D: .
V: TRBV29-1
length: 11
J: TRBJ2-7
size: .
CDR3: CSVGDRHEQYF
DNA: TGCAGCGTTGGTGACCGCCACGAGCAGTACTTC

D: .
V: TRBV12-3/TRBV12-4
length: 14
J: TRBJ2-6
size: few
CDR3: CASKAASGANVLTF
DNA: TGTGCCAGCAAGGCGGCCTCTGGGGCCAACGTCCTGACTTTC

D: .
V: TRBV27
length: 15
J: TRBJ2-2
size: many
CDR3: CASSFDRLNTGELFF
DNA: TGTGCCAGCAGTTTCGACAGGTTGAACACCGGGGAGCTGTTTTTT

D: TRBD2
V: TRBV20-1
length: 17
J: TRBJ2-1
size: few
CDR3: CSARDPSGGPLGNEQFF
DNA: TGCAGTGCTAGAGACCCGAGCGGGGGGCCTTTAGGCAATGAGCAGTTCTTC

D: .
V: TRBV27
length: 17
J: TRBJ2-7
size: .
CDR3: CASSALQVAVYSYEQYF
DNA: TGTGCCAGCAGTGCCCTTCAAGTCGCGGTTTACTCCTACGAGCAGTACTTC

D: .
V: TRBV7-9
length: 15
J: TRBJ2-5
size: .
CDR3: CASSFRQGRGETQYF
DNA: TGTGCCAGCAGCTTCCGGCAGGGGAGAGGGGAGACCCAGTACTTC